Following are 12 T cell receptor beta chains from one sample sequenced in a study of graft-versus-host responses after intestinal transplantation (dated by TCRdb to the early 2020s). Library construction relied on the immunoSEQ multiplex PCR assay. Sourced from immuneACCESS, this table was stored by TCRdb with only in-frame sequences that have V and J called. A share of the clones is absent; for the studies checked, an unresolved V gene accounts for under half, and the remainder has no known explanation. Recorded for this sample are more than 45,000 clones; about 90% of them occurred a single time. About 2.9% of the sample is taken by the ten largest. Sequencing used PBMCs, obtained 118 to 130 days after intestinal transplantation. The receptor source for this set is a human patient who received an intestinal transplant, so some T cells may come from the graft donor.

The gene calls are TRBV18 and TRBJ1-1; 9 bases agree with TRBD1. Germline CDR1 reads KGHSH; CDR2 reads LQKENI. This CDR3 is 14 amino acids long. V was clipped by 6 bases and J by 5 bases; unmatched bases: 7. The CDR3 protein is CASSGQGINTEAFF. Here the CDR3 DNA reads TGTGCCAGCTCGGGACAGGGAATTAATACTGAAGCTTTCTTT.

The chain employs TRBV28 and TRBJ2-3; no definite D call. The V gene's germline CDR1 is MDHEN and CDR2 SYDVKM. Trimming stripped 5 bases from V and 3 bases from J, with 6 bases between. CDR3 size: 12 residues. The DNA of the CDR3 is TGTGCCAGCAGTACCTTTACAGATACGCAGTATTTT. Protein: CASSTFTDTQYF.

V is TRBV6-5 and J is TRBJ2-5; 12 bases map to TRBD2. Germline assignment: CDR1 MNHEY and CDR2 SVGAGI. The CDR3 contains 15 residues. V gave up 5 bases and J gave up 5 bases; unmatched junction bases: 6. CDR3 residues: CASSTGLAGRETQYF. The CDR3 DNA sequence: TGTGCCAGCAGTACGGGACTAGCGGGCCGGGAGACCCAGTACTTC.

The chain employs TRBV5-1 and TRBJ1-1; D gene ambiguous. V was pared by 1 base and J by 5 bases, with 15 bases between. Germline values: CDR1 SGHRS, CDR2 YFSETQ. This CDR3 region has 15 residues. CDR3 in amino acids: CASSLKTLVGTEAFF. As DNA, the CDR3 is TGCGCCAGCAGCTTGAAGACCCTAGTAGGAACTGAAGCTTTCTTT.

This clone was seen just once. The chain couples TRBV2 to TRBJ2-3; TRBD2 matches at 7 bases. The germline V gene has CDR1 SNHLY and CDR2 FYNNEI. The CDR3 has 16 amino acids. V lost 5 bases, J lost 4 bases, and 12 bases stayed unmatched. The CDR3 DNA reads TGTGCCAGCAGTCCCTTGGGGGGGGGTGACGCAGATACGCAGTATTTT. As protein: CASSPLGGGDADTQYF.

V is TRBV5-1 and J is TRBJ2-3; 7 bases line up with TRBD2. The germline gives CDR1 SGHRS, CDR2 YFSETQ. With 4 bases clipped from V and 5 bases from J, the junction kept 10 bases outside the gene matches. This CDR3 contains 15 residues. The CDR3 loop is CASSPRGGGGDTQYF. CDR3 sequence (DNA): TGCGCCAGCAGCCCGCGTGGTGGCGGGGGAGATACGCAGTATTTT. Full variable domain (remainder filled in from reference TRBV5-1 and TRBJ2-3): KAGVTQTPRYLIKTRGQQVTLSCSPISGHRSVSWYQQTPGQGLQFLFEYFSETQRNKGNFPGRFSGRQFSNSRSEMNVSTLELGDSALYLCASSPRGGGGDTQYFGPGTRLTVL.

The chain recombines TRBV5-6 with TRBJ2-7, with TRBD2 identical over 11 bases. Germline V gives CDR1 SGHDT, CDR2 YYEEEE. The CDR3 extends over 19 amino acids. With V trimmed by 4 bases and J by 0 bases, 15 bases remained unmatched. The CDR3 sequence: CASSTEGAWLAGGSYEQYF. DNA of the CDR3: TGTGCCAGCAGCACCGAGGGGGCTTGGCTAGCGGGAGGCTCCTACGAGCAGTACTTC.

V usage is TRBV4-1 and J usage is TRBJ2-1; TRBD2 matches 9 bases. V lost 6 bases and J lost 0; bases outside the gene matches: 12. Germline assignment: CDR1 MGHRA and CDR2 YSYEKL. The CDR3 length is 18 residues. The CDR3 sequence is CASRRTSATLSSYNEQFF. The CDR3 nucleotides are TGCGCCAGCAGACGGACTAGCGCGACCCTGAGCTCCTACAATGAGCAGTTCTTC.

The rearrangement uses TRBV6-5 and TRBJ2-3; D is uncertain. The germline V and J ends were trimmed by 7 bases and 0 bases, with 11 bases remaining between them. Germline CDR1 MNHEY, CDR2 SVGAGI. The CDR3 is 14 amino acids. The CDR3 DNA follows: TGTGCCAGCACCCCGCCCGGCAGCACAGATACGCAGTATTTT. As protein: CASTPPGSTDTQYF.

The rearrangement uses TRBV7-9 and TRBJ2-1; no clear D gene. The germline CDR1 and CDR2 sequences are SEHNR and FQNEAQ (reference sequence). V dropped 0 bases and J dropped 10 bases, with 10 bases sitting between them. This CDR3 region has 13 residues. Here the CDR3 DNA reads TGTGCCAGCAGCTTAGCGCCGGTACGCGAGCAGTTCTTC. This translates into CASSLAPVREQFF. Filled out from reference TRBV7-9 and TRBJ2-1, the complete variable domain reads DTGVSQNPRHKITKRGQNVTFRCDPISEHNRLYWYRQTLGQGPEFLTYFQNEAQLEKSRLLSDRFSAERPKGSFSTLEIQRTEQGDSAMYLCASSLAPVREQFFGPGTRLTVL.

J is TRBJ2-5 and V is TRBV28; 9 bases agree with TRBD2. V was pared by 8 bases and J by 5 bases, with 3 bases of the junction left unmatched. Germline CDR1 is MDHEN and CDR2 is SYDVKM. The CDR3 has 12 residues. In nucleotides, the CDR3 is TGTGCCAGCGCTAGCGGGAAGGAGACCCAGTACTTC. Its protein product is CASASGKETQYF.

The genes are TRBV10-3 and TRBJ2-2; a weak D match, TRBD2 (7 bases). The CDR3 has 14 amino acids. Germline CDR1 reads ENHRY; CDR2 reads SYGVKD. V was clipped by 6 bases and J by 1 base, with 9 bases between them. The CDR3 nucleotides are TGTGCCATCAGGGGGGGGCTGAACACCGGGGAGCTGTTTTTT. Amino acid sequence: CAIRGGLNTGELFF.